The 3 T cell receptor beta chains below come from one sample, sequenced in a study of blood T cell repertoires in COVID-19. The assay was immunoSEQ multiplex PCR, and TCRdb's table has in-frame clones only and misses some. The data hold 30,000 to 50,000 clones, with approximately 85% observed a single time. The sequencing input was peripheral blood. Receptors were obtained from a human donor in a cohort sampled during active COVID-19.

V and J are TRBV24-1 and TRBJ2-2; D may be TRBD1 (5 bases). Germline values: CDR1 KGHDR, CDR2 SFDVKD. CDR3 length: 15 residues. V was pared by 3 bases and J by 1 base, with 8 bases between. The CDR3 DNA reads TGTGCCACCAGTGATCACACAGGGAACACCGGGGAGCTGTTTTTT. Its protein is CATSDHTGNTGELFF.

V usage is TRBV24-1 and J usage is TRBJ1-4; 7 nucleotides line up with TRBD1. V trimming: 3 bases; J trimming: 10 bases; junction bases outside the gene matches: 10. CDR1 and CDR2 from the germline V gene are KGHDR and SFDVKD. This CDR3 contains 15 residues. For the CDR3, the DNA is TGTGCCACCAGTGATGACAGGGTACGATTGGGAAAACTGTTTTTT. Amino acids: CATSDDRVRLGKLFF.

This chain connects TRBV5-5 to TRBJ2-2; 16 nucleotides match TRBD2. V shed 4 bases, J shed 4 bases, and the junction held 10 bases outside the gene matches. The CDR3 has 19 amino acids. Germline V gene data show CDR1 as SGHKS and CDR2 as YYEKEE (reference sequence). CDR3 bases: TGTGCCAGCAGCCCCTGGGGACTAGCGGGAGGGCCGGGCACCGGGGAGCTGTTTTTT. Amino acids: CASSPWGLAGGPGTGELFF. The full variable domain, completed using reference TRBV5-5 and TRBJ2-2, is DAGVTQSPTHLIKTRGQQVTLRCSPISGHKSVSWYQQVLGQGPQFIFQYYEKEERGRGNFPDRFSARQFPNYSSELNVNALLLGDSALYLCASSPWGLAGGPGTGELFFGEGSRLTVL.